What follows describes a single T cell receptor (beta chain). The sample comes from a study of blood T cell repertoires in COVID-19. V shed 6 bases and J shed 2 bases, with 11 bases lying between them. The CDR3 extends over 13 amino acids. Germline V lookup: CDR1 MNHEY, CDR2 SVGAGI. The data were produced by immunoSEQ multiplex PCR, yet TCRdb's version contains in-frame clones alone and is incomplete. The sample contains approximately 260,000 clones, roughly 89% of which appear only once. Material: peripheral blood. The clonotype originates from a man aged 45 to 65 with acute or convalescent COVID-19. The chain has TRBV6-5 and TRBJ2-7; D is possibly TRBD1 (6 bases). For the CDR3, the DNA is TGTGCCAGCAGCCGTGGACAGCCCTACGAGCAGTACTTC. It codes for CASSRGQPYEQYF.